These 23 T cell receptor beta chains share one sample of origin, sequenced in a study of cytomegalovirus exposure and HLA in healthy donors. This table comes from immunoSEQ multiplex PCR, and its TCRdb copy is limited to in-frame clones, with some not included. The table has roughly 200,000 clones, about four fifths seen once. The sequenced sample consisted of PBMCs. Every receptor here comes from a woman aged 18-29 years in good health and CMV-seropositive.

This clone was picked up a small number of times. The chain joins TRBV11-2 to TRBJ1-2; 8 nucleotides line up with TRBD1. The ends lost 5 bases at V and 8 bases at J; junction bases unmatched: 4. The CDR3 is 12 residues long. The V gene's germline CDR1 is SGHAT and CDR2 FQNNGV. CDR3 sequence: CASSGTGRGYTF. Here the CDR3 DNA reads TGTGCCAGCAGCGGGACAGGAAGGGGCTACACCTTC.

The genes are TRBV2 and TRBJ2-7; TRBD1 matches at 7 bases. From germline, CDR1 is SNHLY and CDR2 FYNNEI. Losses at the gene ends were 10 bases for V and 0 bases for J; bases not matched to a gene: 9. CDR3 length: 14 amino acids. The CDR3 bases are TGTGCCACAGGAACGGACAGGTACTCCTACGAGCAGTACTTC. Amino acids: CATGTDRYSYEQYF.

This chain joins TRBV5-1 and TRBJ2-1; 9 bases align to TRBD2. After removal of 5 bases from V and 9 bases from J, the junction contained 18 bases not matched to a gene. This CDR3 is 17 amino acids long. Germline V CDR1 and CDR2: SGHRS, YFSETQ. CDR3 residues: CASRTTNLAGKLFEQFF. The DNA of the CDR3 is TGCGCCAGCAGGACGACTAACCTAGCGGGGAAGTTGTTTGAGCAGTTCTTC.

This clone occurred a few times. The chain joins TRBV6-1 to TRBJ2-5; D unclear. V was clipped by 1 base and J by 5 bases, with 14 bases between them. In germline, CDR1 is MNHNS, CDR2 SASEGT. CDR3 length: 15 residues. The CDR3 DNA reads TGTGCCAGCAGTGAAGGGAGTGGTTTGGGTGAGACCCAGTACTTC. Amino acids: CASSEGSGLGETQYF.

The rearrangement links TRBV7-2 to TRBJ2-1; TRBD1 matches at 12 bases. Germline V gene sequence: CDR1 SGHTA, CDR2 FQGNSA. V was clipped by 2 bases and J by 5 bases; unmatched bases: 7. The CDR3 consists of 17 residues. CDR3 region: CASSLFGTGGPNNEQFF. Here the CDR3 DNA reads TGTGCCAGCAGCTTATTCGGGACAGGGGGCCCCAACAATGAGCAGTTCTTC.

V usage is TRBV21-1 and J usage is TRBJ2-7; TRBD1, the table's D call, was not compared with the DNA. TRBV21-1 is given as a pseudogene. The CDR3 length is 16 residues. The CDR3 bases are TGTGCCAGCAGCAACAGGCCCGGGACAGGGAACCACGAGCAGTACTTC. Translated: CASSNRPGTGNHEQYF.

The V and J genes are TRBV4-2 and TRBJ2-2; 8 bases match TRBD2. CDR3 length equals 21 residues. Germline V gene data show CDR1 as LGHNA and CDR2 as YNFKEQ. Losses at the gene ends were 0 bases for V and 6 bases for J; bases not matched to a gene: 21. The CDR3 sequence: CASSQDGRRTSWPPVPGELFF. DNA of the CDR3: TGTGCCAGCAGCCAAGACGGGCGGCGGACTAGCTGGCCTCCAGTTCCCGGGGAGCTGTTTTTT.

The chain couples TRBV6-1 to TRBJ1-4; D not resolved. The CDR3 consists of 14 residues. Trimming left V 6 bases short and J 7 bases short, with 15 bases between. Per germline, CDR1 MNHNS and CDR2 SASEGT. The CDR3 spells CASSPSTGGEKLFF. In nucleotides, the CDR3 is TGTGCCAGCAGCCCTTCCACGGGAGGTGAAAAACTGTTTTTT.

There are a few counts of this clone. This rearrangement joins TRBV5-5 to TRBJ2-2, with D maybe TRBD2 (5 bases). Germline V gives CDR1 SGHKS, CDR2 YYEKEE (reference sequence). The CDR3 extends over 17 amino acids. Deletions cut 0 bases from V and 0 bases from J, with 12 bases between. The CDR3, as DNA: TGTGCCAGCAGCTTGGCGGGGAGAGCACCGAACACCGGGGAGCTGTTTTTT. It translates to CASSLAGRAPNTGELFF.

The V gene is TRBV10-3, the J gene TRBJ2-7, with TRBD2 as a possible D gene (7 bases). CDR3 size: 14 residues. Looked up from germline, CDR1 is ENHRY and CDR2 is SYGVKD. Here the CDR3 reads CASKGGGQSYEQYF. CDR3 bases: TGTGCAAGCAAAGGGGGGGGACAATCCTACGAGCAGTACTTC.

This clone was counted only a few times. The V call is TRBV7-8, the J call TRBJ2-2, with 8 nucleotides matching TRBD1. The CDR3 runs 17 residues. Trimming cost V 1 base and J 1 base; bases outside gene matches: 5. The germline gives CDR1 SGHVS, CDR2 FQNEAQ. In DNA form, the CDR3 reads TGTGCCAGCAGCTTAGGACAGGGGTTGAGGAACACCGGGGAGCTGTTTTTT. Protein sequence: CASSLGQGLRNTGELFF.

The gene calls are TRBV5-4 and TRBJ2-7; 7 nucleotides line up with TRBD2. Losses at the gene ends were 3 bases for V and 4 bases for J; bases not matched to a gene: 13. CDR3 length equals 16 residues. Germline-derived CDR1 and CDR2 are SGHNT and YYREEE (reference sequence). CDR3 sequence: CASSSKRERGGYEQYF. The CDR3 DNA is TGTGCCAGCAGCTCAAAACGGGAACGCGGGGGTTACGAGCAGTACTTC.

This clone was observed once. The chain uses TRBV2 and TRBJ2-3; perhaps TRBD1 as D (6 bases). Trimming shortened V by 3 bases and J by 0 bases, and 13 bases separated the two germline ends. Per germline, CDR1 SNHLY and CDR2 FYNNEI. The CDR3 spans 16 residues. The DNA for the CDR3 is TGTGCCAGCAGTGATGGGGGCACCACTAGCACAGATACGCAGTATTTT. It specifies CASSDGGTTSTDTQYF.

This sequence joins TRBV9 and TRBJ2-5; perhaps TRBD2 as D (7 bases). This CDR3 spans 15 amino acids. The ends were cut back, 3 bases at V and 0 bases at J, with 12 bases in the middle. The germline V gene has CDR1 SGDLS and CDR2 YYNGEE. CDR3 bases: TGTGCCAGCAGCGAGAGGGGGGGAAACCAAGAGACCCAGTACTTC. Protein: CASSERGGNQETQYF. Full variable domain (remainder filled in from reference TRBV9 and TRBJ2-5): DSGVTQTPKHLITATGQRVTLRCSPRSGDLSVYWYQQSLDQGLQFLIQYYNGEERAKGNILERFSAQQFPDLHSELNLSSLELGDSALYFCASSERGGNQETQYFGPGTRLLVL.

The V call is TRBV4-3, the J call TRBJ1-6; 7 bases map to TRBD1. V lost 4 bases and J lost 9; bases outside the gene matches: 6. CDR3 size: 14 residues. The germline V gene encodes CDR1 LGHNA and CDR2 YSLEER. CDR3 DNA: TGCGCCAGCAGCCTCGGACAGGTAGCTTCACCCCTCCACTTT. Translating it yields CASSLGQVASPLHF.

The V gene is TRBV6-1, the J gene TRBJ1-5; D ambiguous. CDR1 is MNHNS, CDR2 SASEGT, per germline. The CDR3 is made up of 15 amino acids. V lost 2 bases and J 0 bases, leaving 8 bases between the germline ends. The CDR3 DNA sequence: TGTGCCAGCAGTGAACTGGTCTATAGCAATCAGCCCCAGCATTTT. As protein: CASSELVYSNQPQHF.

This clone occurred a few times. The chain couples TRBV14 to TRBJ1-1, with D possibly matching TRBD1 (6 bases). V lost 7 bases and J 11 bases, leaving 20 bases between the germline ends. CDR3 length: 13 residues. The germline V gene has CDR1 SGHDN and CDR2 FVKESK. The CDR3 loop is CASNPGPGGSAFF. The DNA for the CDR3 is TGTGCCAGCAACCCGGGACCGGGGGGCTCTGCTTTCTTT.

The chain links TRBV20-1 to TRBJ2-4; D unclear. Germline-derived CDR1 and CDR2 are DFQATT and SNEGSKA (reference sequence). The V and J ends lost 0 bases and 8 bases respectively, with 5 bases between them. The CDR3 contains 11 residues. CDR3 residues: CSARDLDIQYF. The CDR3 region has the DNA TGCAGTGCTAGAGATTTAGACATTCAGTACTTC.

This chain links TRBV19 with TRBJ2-7; D gene unclear. CDR1 and CDR2 from the germline V gene are LNHDA and SQIVND (reference sequence). This CDR3 contains 15 residues. V lost 1 base and J lost 3, with 13 bases in between. The CDR3 is CASSIAAEGGYEQYF. The CDR3 DNA follows: TGTGCCAGTAGTATAGCGGCAGAAGGCGGCTACGAGCAGTACTTC.

The chain is built from TRBV7-6 and TRBJ1-5; TRBD1 might be the D (5 bases). Deletions cut 5 bases from V and 0 bases from J, with 14 bases between. Germline V gives CDR1 SGHVS, CDR2 FNYEAQ. The CDR3 contains 16 residues. The DNA of the CDR3 is TGTGCCAGCAGCCGCGGGACGGCTTATAGCAATCAGCCCCAGCATTTT. Its protein product is CASSRGTAYSNQPQHF.

This chain links TRBV2 with TRBJ1-2; D might be TRBD1 (5 bases). This CDR3 spans 14 amino acids. CDR1 SNHLY and CDR2 FYNNEI come from the germline V gene. V was pared by 4 bases and J by 4 bases, with 13 bases between. The CDR3 sequence: CASSGARQSYGYTF. For the CDR3, the DNA is TGTGCCAGCAGTGGAGCTCGACAGTCCTATGGCTACACCTTC. The full variable domain, rest sourced from reference TRBV2 and TRBJ1-2, is EPEVTQTPSHQVTQMGQEVILRCVPISNHLYFYWYRQILGQKVEFLVSFYNNEISEKSEIFDDQFSVERPDGSNFTLKIRSTKLEDSAMYFCASSGARQSYGYTFGSGTRLTVV.

The chain combines TRBV9 with TRBJ1-2; 7 nucleotides agree with TRBD1. The junction had 15 bases not matched to a gene; V was cut back by 6 bases and J by 4 bases. Germline V gives CDR1 SGDLS, CDR2 YYNGEE. The CDR3 runs 16 residues. The CDR3 loop reads CASTRRDSAIPYGYTF. In DNA form, the CDR3 reads TGTGCCAGCACCCGCCGGGACAGCGCAATTCCCTATGGCTACACCTTC.

The chain recombines TRBV5-6 with TRBJ1-2; 9 positions agree with TRBD1. This CDR3 has 13 residues. The V segment lost 0 bases and the J segment 9 bases; nucleotides outside the gene matches: 3. Germline V gives CDR1 SGHDT, CDR2 YYEEEE. CDR3 in amino acids: CASSLGTGERYTF. CDR3 DNA sequence: TGTGCCAGCAGCTTGGGGACAGGGGAACGCTACACCTTC.